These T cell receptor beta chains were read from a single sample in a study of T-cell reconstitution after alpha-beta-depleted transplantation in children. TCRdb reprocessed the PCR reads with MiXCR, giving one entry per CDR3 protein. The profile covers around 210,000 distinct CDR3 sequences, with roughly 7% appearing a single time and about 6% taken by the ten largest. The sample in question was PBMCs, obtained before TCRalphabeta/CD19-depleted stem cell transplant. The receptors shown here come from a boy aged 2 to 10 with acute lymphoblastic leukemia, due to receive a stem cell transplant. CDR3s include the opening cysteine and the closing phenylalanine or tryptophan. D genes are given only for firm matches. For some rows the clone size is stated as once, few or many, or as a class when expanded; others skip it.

CDR3nt: TGTGCCATCAGTAGCGTTACATGGACGGGGTACGAGCAGTACTTC
CDR3aa: CAISSVTWTGYEQYF
abundance: -
d_gene: -
v_gene: TRBV10-3
j_gene: TRBJ2-7

CDR3nt: TGTGCCAGCAGTCTAACAGGGGGCACTGGGCAAGAGACCCAGTACTTC
CDR3aa: CASSLTGGTGQETQYF
abundance: many
d_gene: TRBD1
v_gene: TRBV11-3
j_gene: TRBJ2-5

CDR3nt: TGTGCCAGCAGTTTTATGGGCCAGCTCTACGAGCAGTACTTC
CDR3aa: CASSFMGQLYEQYF
abundance: many
d_gene: -
v_gene: TRBV28
j_gene: TRBJ2-7

CDR3nt: TGCAGTGCCACAAGAGGGGGCAACTATGGCTACACCTTC
CDR3aa: CSATRGGNYGYTF
abundance: -
d_gene: TRBD1
v_gene: TRBV20-1
j_gene: TRBJ1-2

CDR3nt: TGTGCCAGCAGCCAAGGGGAGCTCATGGAGCAGTTCTTC
CDR3aa: CASSQGELMEQFF
abundance: few
d_gene: -
v_gene: TRBV4-2
j_gene: TRBJ2-1

CDR3nt: TGCAGTGCTAGACTAGCGGGATTGGATGAGCAGTTCTTC
CDR3aa: CSARLAGLDEQFF
abundance: many
d_gene: TRBD2
v_gene: TRBV20-1
j_gene: TRBJ2-1

CDR3nt: TGTGCCAGCAGTTTCTCAGGACAGGGGACCGGAAAACTGTTTTTT
CDR3aa: CASSFSGQGTGKLFF
abundance: many
d_gene: TRBD1
v_gene: TRBV6-5
j_gene: TRBJ1-4

CDR3nt: TGTGCCAGCAGCTCCGAAGACAGGTCAGGCCACGAGCAGTACTTC
CDR3aa: CASSSEDRSGHEQYF
abundance: many
d_gene: -
v_gene: TRBV7-2
j_gene: TRBJ2-7

CDR3nt: TGTGCCAGCAGTGATAATACTTATCGCGAGCAGTACTTC
CDR3aa: CASSDNTYREQYF
abundance: many
d_gene: -
v_gene: TRBV6-1
j_gene: TRBJ2-7

CDR3nt: TGTGCCAGCAGCCCCAGGGGGCTAAGGGGAAACACCATATATTTT
CDR3aa: CASSPRGLRGNTIYF
abundance: many
d_gene: TRBD1
v_gene: TRBV7-2
j_gene: TRBJ1-3

CDR3nt: TGTGCCAGCAGCTTAGATGACAGTAACTATGGCTACACCTTC
CDR3aa: CASSLDDSNYGYTF
abundance: many
d_gene: -
v_gene: TRBV7-6
j_gene: TRBJ1-2

CDR3nt: TGTGCCAGCAGCTCGAAGCTAGCGGGGGGGCCGGATACGCAGTATTTT
CDR3aa: CASSSKLAGGPDTQYF
abundance: many
d_gene: TRBD2
v_gene: TRBV7-2
j_gene: TRBJ2-3

CDR3nt: TGCAGTGCTAGAGATGGCGGGCAAAGCTCCTACGAGCAGTACTTC
CDR3aa: CSARDGGQSSYEQYF
abundance: many
d_gene: -
v_gene: TRBV20-1
j_gene: TRBJ2-7

CDR3nt: TGTGCCACCAGCAGAGATCAGTGGGACCGGCGGGGAAACACCATATATTTT
CDR3aa: CATSRDQWDRRGNTIYF
abundance: many
d_gene: -
v_gene: TRBV15
j_gene: TRBJ1-3

CDR3nt: TGTGCCAGCAACAGGGAACAAAACATTCAGTACTTC
CDR3aa: CASNREQNIQYF
abundance: many
d_gene: -
v_gene: TRBV2
j_gene: TRBJ2-4

CDR3nt: TGTGCCAGTAGCATAAATTTGGCTAGCGGGTCCAATGAGCAGTTCTTC
CDR3aa: CASSINLASGSNEQFF
abundance: many
d_gene: TRBD2
v_gene: TRBV19
j_gene: TRBJ2-1

CDR3nt: TGCGCCAGCAGCTTGGGCCCTTCACAATTGAACACTGAAGCTTTCTTT
CDR3aa: CASSLGPSQLNTEAFF
abundance: many
d_gene: -
v_gene: TRBV5-1
j_gene: TRBJ1-1

CDR3nt: TGTGCCAGCAGCCCCTATATCGGGGGGGGCTACGAGCAGTACTTC
CDR3aa: CASSPYIGGGYEQYF
abundance: few
d_gene: TRBD2
v_gene: TRBV7-8
j_gene: TRBJ2-7

CDR3nt: TGCGCCACCGGGGGGGGACTAGCGGTGCATCAAGAGACCCAGTACTTC
CDR3aa: CATGGGLAVHQETQYF
abundance: many
d_gene: TRBD2
v_gene: TRBV5-1
j_gene: TRBJ2-5

CDR3nt: TGTGCCATCAGCGACCAGCCCCCGGGTATCTCCTACGAGCAGTACTTC
CDR3aa: CAISDQPPGISYEQYF
abundance: many
d_gene: -
v_gene: TRBV10-3
j_gene: TRBJ2-7

CDR3nt: TGCAGTGCTAGAGCGGGACAGTTTCAAGAGACCCAGTACTTC
CDR3aa: CSARAGQFQETQYF
abundance: many
d_gene: TRBD1
v_gene: TRBV20-1
j_gene: TRBJ2-5

CDR3nt: TGTGCCAGCAGCCCCGGTCAGGGGGCGTTCGAGCAGTACTTC
CDR3aa: CASSPGQGAFEQYF
abundance: many
d_gene: TRBD1
v_gene: TRBV28
j_gene: TRBJ2-7

CDR3nt: TGTGCCTGGAGGGCACAGGGGCGAGTTAACACTGAAGCTTTCTTT
CDR3aa: CAWRAQGRVNTEAFF
abundance: few
d_gene: TRBD1
v_gene: TRBV30
j_gene: TRBJ1-1

CDR3nt: TGTGCCAGCAGCCAACAAGGGGGCTACACCTTC
CDR3aa: CASSQQGGYTF
abundance: -
d_gene: -
v_gene: TRBV12-3/TRBV12-4
j_gene: TRBJ1-2

CDR3nt: TGCGCCAGCAGCCAAGGCCGACTAGCGGCACCCTTCAACGCCTACGAGCAGTACTTC
CDR3aa: CASSQGRLAAPFNAYEQYF
abundance: few
d_gene: TRBD2
v_gene: TRBV4-1
j_gene: TRBJ2-7

CDR3nt: TGTGCCAGCAGCTATGGGGAGGGACAGACCTACGAGCAGTACTTC
CDR3aa: CASSYGEGQTYEQYF
abundance: few
d_gene: -
v_gene: TRBV7-2
j_gene: TRBJ2-7

CDR3nt: TGTGCCAGCAGCGTAGGGGGATCCTACGAGCAGTACTTC
CDR3aa: CASSVGGSYEQYF
abundance: many
d_gene: -
v_gene: TRBV9
j_gene: TRBJ2-7

CDR3nt: TGTGCCAGCAGCTTAAATCTGGGGGATGAGCAGTTCTTC
CDR3aa: CASSLNLGDEQFF
abundance: few
d_gene: -
v_gene: TRBV7-2
j_gene: TRBJ2-1

CDR3nt: TGTGCCAGCAGGGACTACAATGAGCAGTTCTTC
CDR3aa: CASRDYNEQFF
abundance: many
d_gene: -
v_gene: TRBV12-3/TRBV12-4
j_gene: TRBJ2-1

CDR3nt: TGTGCCAGCAGTCCCCGACGGACAGACGAAAAACTGTTTTTT
CDR3aa: CASSPRRTDEKLFF
abundance: -
d_gene: -
v_gene: TRBV6-2/TRBV6-3
j_gene: TRBJ1-4

CDR3nt: TGTGCCAGCAGCCGGGACGACTCCTACGAGCAGTACTTC
CDR3aa: CASSRDDSYEQYF
abundance: many
d_gene: -
v_gene: TRBV7-9
j_gene: TRBJ2-7

CDR3nt: TGTGCCATCTGGGATAGGGATAGCGCCCCACGCTCCTACAATGAGCAGTTCTTC
CDR3aa: CAIWDRDSAPRSYNEQFF
abundance: -
d_gene: -
v_gene: TRBV6-4
j_gene: TRBJ2-1

CDR3nt: TGCAGTGCCGTCAGGGGAGTAGCAGATACGCAGTATTTT
CDR3aa: CSAVRGVADTQYF
abundance: many
d_gene: -
v_gene: TRBV20-1
j_gene: TRBJ2-3

CDR3nt: TGTGCCAGCAGTTTAGGTTGGCTAGCGGGAGTAGATGAGCAGTTCTTC
CDR3aa: CASSLGWLAGVDEQFF
abundance: many
d_gene: TRBD2
v_gene: TRBV12-3/TRBV12-4
j_gene: TRBJ2-1

CDR3nt: TGTGCCAGCAGCAAGAGCAGGGCGGTGCCAGATACGCAGTATTTT
CDR3aa: CASSKSRAVPDTQYF
abundance: many
d_gene: -
v_gene: TRBV7-2
j_gene: TRBJ2-3

CDR3nt: TGTGCCAGCACCTTAAGGCGGGGCAGCAGAGAATTACAAGAGACCCAGTACTTC
CDR3aa: CASTLRRGSRELQETQYF
abundance: few
d_gene: -
v_gene: TRBV11-1
j_gene: TRBJ2-5

CDR3nt: TGTGCCAGCAGTTTAAGAGACAGTGGAATTGCGCGGTACTTC
CDR3aa: CASSLRDSGIARYF
abundance: few
d_gene: -
v_gene: TRBV12-3/TRBV12-4
j_gene: TRBJ2-4

CDR3nt: TGCAGTGCACCCGTAGACAGGGGGAGAGATGGCTACACCTTC
CDR3aa: CSAPVDRGRDGYTF
abundance: -
d_gene: TRBD1
v_gene: TRBV20-1
j_gene: TRBJ1-2

CDR3nt: TGCAGCGTCGCCGAAAGGGGTTTGTACTTC
CDR3aa: CSVAERGLYF
abundance: many
d_gene: -
v_gene: TRBV29-1
j_gene: TRBJ2-5

CDR3nt: TGTGCCAGCTCACAACAGGGGGACTATGGCTACACCTTC
CDR3aa: CASSQQGDYGYTF
abundance: many
d_gene: TRBD1
v_gene: TRBV18
j_gene: TRBJ1-2

CDR3nt: TGTGCCAGCAGCTTAAGGGTAGTTAGGGGTTCGGGCTCCTACAATGAGCAGTTCTTC
CDR3aa: CASSLRVVRGSGSYNEQFF
abundance: many
d_gene: -
v_gene: TRBV11-2
j_gene: TRBJ2-1

CDR3nt: TGCAGCGTTGACCCGAGACTAGCGGGGGGTGGGGAGTTCTTC
CDR3aa: CSVDPRLAGGGEFF
abundance: many
d_gene: TRBD2
v_gene: TRBV29-1
j_gene: TRBJ2-1

CDR3nt: TGTGCCAGCAGCCAAGGCCAAGGGAGATCCCACGAGCAGTACTTC
CDR3aa: CASSQGQGRSHEQYF
abundance: many
d_gene: -
v_gene: TRBV3-1
j_gene: TRBJ2-7

CDR3nt: TGCAGTGCCTGGGACCCCTCCACCACGAACACCGGGGAGCTGTTTTTT
CDR3aa: CSAWDPSTTNTGELFF
abundance: many
d_gene: -
v_gene: TRBV20-1
j_gene: TRBJ2-2

CDR3nt: TGTGCCAGCAGCCCGGACCGGACGGGATATAACTATGGCTACACCTTC
CDR3aa: CASSPDRTGYNYGYTF
abundance: few
d_gene: -
v_gene: TRBV5-6
j_gene: TRBJ1-2

CDR3nt: TGTGCTAGTGGTTACAACACAGATACGCAGTATTTT
CDR3aa: CASGYNTDTQYF
abundance: many
d_gene: -
v_gene: TRBV12-5
j_gene: TRBJ2-3

CDR3nt: TGTGCCAGCAGCGTCCGGGACACCACCTACGAGCAGTACTTC
CDR3aa: CASSVRDTTYEQYF
abundance: many
d_gene: -
v_gene: TRBV7-2
j_gene: TRBJ2-7

CDR3nt: TGTGCCAGCAGCGGCAGGGGGGGGGGCCGGGCAGATACGCAGTATTTT
CDR3aa: CASSGRGGGRADTQYF
abundance: many
d_gene: -
v_gene: TRBV7-2
j_gene: TRBJ2-3

CDR3nt: TGTGCCAGCACCTACAAAGAGGGACAGGGGACTATCAGGCAGGGCCAAGAGACCCAGTACTTC
CDR3aa: CASTYKEGQGTIRQGQETQYF
abundance: few
d_gene: TRBD1
v_gene: TRBV6-4
j_gene: TRBJ2-5

CDR3nt: TGCAGTGCTAGAGATGGAGGGGGTGTATCCTATAATTCACCCCTCCACTTT
CDR3aa: CSARDGGGVSYNSPLHF
abundance: -
d_gene: -
v_gene: TRBV20-1
j_gene: TRBJ1-6

CDR3nt: TGTGCCAGCAGCCAGGGGGAGCAGTTCTTC
CDR3aa: CASSQGEQFF
abundance: -
d_gene: -
v_gene: TRBV3-1
j_gene: TRBJ2-1

CDR3nt: TGTGCCAGCAGCTTGGCCGGGAGGCTGGGAGGCTACACCTTC
CDR3aa: CASSLAGRLGGYTF
abundance: few
d_gene: -
v_gene: TRBV5-5
j_gene: TRBJ1-2

CDR3nt: TGTGCCATCAGTGACCGCTCCATGGGACAGGGAGTCGGTGAGCAGTACTTC
CDR3aa: CAISDRSMGQGVGEQYF
abundance: many
d_gene: TRBD1
v_gene: TRBV10-3
j_gene: TRBJ2-7

CDR3nt: TGTGCCAGCAGCTTGTCTTTCCTGTCCAATGAGCAGTTCTTC
CDR3aa: CASSLSFLSNEQFF
abundance: many
d_gene: -
v_gene: TRBV13
j_gene: TRBJ2-1

CDR3nt: TGTGCCAGCAGCTTACCTCCCGAAAAAAATGAGCAGTTCTTC
CDR3aa: CASSLPPEKNEQFF
abundance: many
d_gene: -
v_gene: TRBV7-8
j_gene: TRBJ2-1

CDR3nt: TGCAGTGCTCACTTGAATGATGGGGTGGAGACCCAGTACTTC
CDR3aa: CSAHLNDGVETQYF
abundance: many
d_gene: -
v_gene: TRBV20-1
j_gene: TRBJ2-5

CDR3nt: TGCAGTGCCACTCTAGCGGGATCCACCTACGAGCAGTACTTC
CDR3aa: CSATLAGSTYEQYF
abundance: -
d_gene: TRBD2
v_gene: TRBV20-1
j_gene: TRBJ2-7

CDR3nt: TGTGCCATCAGTACCGGGACAGGGGACGAGCAGTACTTC
CDR3aa: CAISTGTGDEQYF
abundance: many
d_gene: TRBD1
v_gene: TRBV10-3
j_gene: TRBJ2-7